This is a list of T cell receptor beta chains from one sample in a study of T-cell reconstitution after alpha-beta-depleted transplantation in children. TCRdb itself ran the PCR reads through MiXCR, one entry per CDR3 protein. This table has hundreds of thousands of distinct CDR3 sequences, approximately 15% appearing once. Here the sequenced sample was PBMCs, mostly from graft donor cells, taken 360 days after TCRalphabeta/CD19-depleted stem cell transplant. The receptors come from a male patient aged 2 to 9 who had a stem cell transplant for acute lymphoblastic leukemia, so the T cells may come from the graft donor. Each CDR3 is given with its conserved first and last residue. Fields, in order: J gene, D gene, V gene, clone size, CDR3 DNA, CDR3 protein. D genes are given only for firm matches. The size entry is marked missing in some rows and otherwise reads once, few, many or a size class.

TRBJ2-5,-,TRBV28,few,TGTGCCAGCAGAGGGAGGCAAGAGACCCAGTACTTC,CASRGRQETQYF
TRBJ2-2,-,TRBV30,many,TGTGCCTGGAGTCCTTCCCCACGGGAGCTGTTTTTT,CAWSPSPRELFF
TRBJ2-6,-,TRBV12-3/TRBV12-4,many,TGTGCCAGCAGTTTAGGGCAGGGGGCCAACGTCCTGACTTTC,CASSLGQGANVLTF
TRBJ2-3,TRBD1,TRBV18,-,TGTGCCAGCTCTCCGGACAGGCCCGGAGTAGATACGCAGTATTTT,CASSPDRPGVDTQYF
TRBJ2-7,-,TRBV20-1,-,TGCAGTGCTAGGCTTGGGTCGGGCTACGAGCAGTACTTC,CSARLGSGYEQYF
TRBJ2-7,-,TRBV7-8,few,TGTGCCAGCAGCCCCCGTCCCGACAGCTCCTACGAGCAGTACTTC,CASSPRPDSSYEQYF
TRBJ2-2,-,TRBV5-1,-,TGCGCCAGCTGGGGGACCGGGGAGCTGTTTTTT,CASWGTGELFF
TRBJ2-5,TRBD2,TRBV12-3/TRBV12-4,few,TGTGCCAGCAGACTAGCGGGGGGGCGTGAGACCCAGTACTTC,CASRLAGGRETQYF
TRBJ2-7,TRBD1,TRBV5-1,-,TGCGCCAGCAGCTCACAGGGGCCCCCCTACGAGCAGTACTTC,CASSSQGPPYEQYF
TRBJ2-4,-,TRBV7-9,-,TGTGCCAGCAGCTCGAAGACCCCAGCCAAAAACATTCAGTACTTC,CASSSKTPAKNIQYF
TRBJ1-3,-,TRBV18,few,TGTGCCAGCTCACCACCGAAATTCGGACGGAACTCTGGAAACACCATATATTTT,CASSPPKFGRNSGNTIYF
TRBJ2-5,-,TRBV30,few,TGTGCCCTTGCCATAGTGGCGGAGGAAGAGGCCCAGTACTTC,CALAIVAEEEAQYF
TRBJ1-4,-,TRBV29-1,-,TGCAGCGGATCGGCCGGGACCAATAATGAAAAACTGTTTTTT,CSGSAGTNNEKLFF
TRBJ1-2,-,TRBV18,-,TGTGCCAGCTCACGCCGATCCACAGGGAACTATGGCTACACCTTC,CASSRRSTGNYGYTF
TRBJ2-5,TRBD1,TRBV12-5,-,TGTGCTAGTGGTTTGGATCGACAGGGCCAGGAGACCCAGTACTTC,CASGLDRQGQETQYF
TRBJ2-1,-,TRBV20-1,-,TGCAGTGCTAGTGTTTTAGCGGAGTACAATGAGCAGTTCTTC,CSASVLAEYNEQFF
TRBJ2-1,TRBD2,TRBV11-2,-,TGTGCCAGCAGTCACCACCGGACTAGCGGGGGGGCCAAGGGCTACAATGAGCAGTTCTTC,CASSHHRTSGGAKGYNEQFF
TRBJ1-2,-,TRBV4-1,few,TGCGCCAGCAGCCAAGGAAATTGGCAGGAAGGCTACACCTTC,CASSQGNWQEGYTF
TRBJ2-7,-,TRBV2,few,TGTGCCAGCAGTGTCCCGCGGAGGCCACCATACGAGCAGTACTTC,CASSVPRRPPYEQYF
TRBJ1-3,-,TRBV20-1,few,TGCAGTGCCCCGGACATAAACTCTGGAAACACCATATATTTT,CSAPDINSGNTIYF
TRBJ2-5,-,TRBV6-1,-,TGTGCCAGCCTTCCCCCGGGTGGGGAGACCCAGTACTTC,CASLPPGGETQYF
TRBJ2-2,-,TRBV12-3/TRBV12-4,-,TGTGCCAGCAGTTTAGTACGGGCGAGGGCCGGGGAGCTGTTTTTT,CASSLVRARAGELFF
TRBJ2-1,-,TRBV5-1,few,TGCGCCAGCAGCTTGACTCCCGGCAGGGTAACCTACAATGAGCAGTTCTTC,CASSLTPGRVTYNEQFF
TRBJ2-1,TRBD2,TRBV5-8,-,TGTGCCAGCAGCCCTAGCGGGAGAGTCTACAATGAGCAGTTCTTC,CASSPSGRVYNEQFF
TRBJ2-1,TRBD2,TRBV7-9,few,TGTGCCAGCAGCTTATCCGGGACTAGTAGTGAGCAGTTCTTC,CASSLSGTSSEQFF
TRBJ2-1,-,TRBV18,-,TGTGCCAGCTCACCACCGATAGGGCCTGAGCAGTTCTTC,CASSPPIGPEQFF